This TCR beta chain was documented in a study of early T cells in non-severe SARS-CoV-2 infection. About the research overall: Sequencing input comprised bulk RNA from unsorted whole blood; chain pairing was not available.

This clonotype came up many times. Individual cDNA molecules were tagged with unique molecular identifiers, the study reported. MiXCR, run by TCRdb on the 5' RACE reads, gives a single entry per CDR3 protein. The data hold about 20,000 distinct CDR3 sequences, with around 4.8% observed a single time. With 1 base clipped from V and 4 bases from J, the junction kept 8 bases outside the gene matches. Germline CDR1 reads SEHNR; CDR2 reads FQNEAQ (reference sequence). This CDR3 comprises 17 residues. The TCR originated in an adult who was a healthcare worker with PCR-confirmed SARS-CoV-2 infection or an uninfected control (not recorded which). The V and J genes are TRBV7-9 and TRBJ2-1; TRBD1 matches at 9 bases. Material: whole blood. CDR3 nucleotides: TGTGCCAGCAGCTTAGTGGGACAGGGTCTCCTTTACAATGAGCAGTTCTTC. The encoded protein is CASSLVGQGLLYNEQFF. Variable domain in full (rest from reference TRBV7-9 and TRBJ2-1): DTGVSQNPRHKITKRGQNVTFRCDPISEHNRLYWYRQTLGQGPEFLTYFQNEAQLEKSRLLSDRFSAERPKGSFSTLEIQRTEQGDSAMYLCASSLVGQGLLYNEQFFGPGTRLTVL.